The 5 T cell receptor beta chains reported below all come from one sample, sequenced in a study of T cells in Graves' hyperthyroidism and ophthalmopathy. RNA transcripts yielded amplified TCR beta CDR3 regions. During a first-round RT-PCR of the TCR CDR3, the HTBI primer set was used. TCRdb fed the multiplex PCR reads into MiXCR, producing one record per CDR3 protein. Of a few hundred thousand distinct CDR3 sequences in the sample, 15% to 18% were seen once. Sequenced material: blood. These receptors were obtained from a woman in her 30s with Graves' hyperthyroidism.

At least ten counts were recorded for this clonotype. The genes are TRBV27 and TRBJ1-5; D remains unclear. Germline-derived CDR1 and CDR2 are MNHEY and SMNVEV (reference sequence). The CDR3 spans 14 residues. Trimming left V 6 bases short and J 0 bases short, with 9 bases between. CDR3 sequence: CASSSGDSNQPQHF. The CDR3 nucleotides are TGTGCCAGCAGCAGCGGTGATAGCAATCAGCCCCAGCATTTT.

The sample holds many counts of this clonotype. V is TRBV12-3 or TRBV12-4 and J is TRBJ2-7, with TRBD2 as a possible D gene (5 bases). V lost 2 bases and J 3 bases, leaving 11 bases between the germline ends. The CDR3 is 14 residues long. This chain's CDR3 is CASSLSGGNYEQYF. The CDR3 DNA reads as TGTGCCAGCAGTTTATCCGGAGGAAACTACGAGCAGTACTTC.

This clonotype was recorded many times. The chain uses TRBV12-3 or TRBV12-4 and TRBJ2-1; 9 bases align to TRBD2. The CDR3 has 16 residues. The trim removed 3 bases at V and 4 bases at J, leaving 7 bases unmatched. The DNA for the CDR3 is TGTGCCAGCAGTTTTGGAGCGGGAGGATTGTACAATGAGCAGTTCTTC. Amino acids: CASSFGAGGLYNEQFF.

This clonotype showed up just a few times. The chain recombines TRBV7-6 with TRBJ2-1; the match to TRBD2 covers 8 bases. This CDR3 has 17 residues. Germline CDR1 is SGHVS and CDR2 is FNYEAQ. The V and J ends lost 3 bases and 5 bases, in that order; junction bases with no gene match: 12. CDR3 loop: CASSLWRGLVPNNEQFF. CDR3 in DNA: TGTGCCAGCAGCTTGTGGCGGGGACTAGTCCCGAACAATGAGCAGTTCTTC.

This clonotype was recorded at least ten times. V is TRBV28 and J is TRBJ2-1; D is perhaps TRBD2 (5 bases). The V gene's germline CDR1 is MDHEN and CDR2 SYDVKM. Trimming shortened V by 6 bases and J by 0 bases, and 15 bases separated the two germline ends. The CDR3 consists of 16 residues. This CDR3 is CASSPGSESSYNEQFF. The CDR3 DNA follows: TGTGCCAGCAGCCCGGGTAGCGAGAGCTCCTACAATGAGCAGTTCTTC.